The clone carrying this T cell receptor beta chain appeared many times. Antigen: not known. The germline CDR1 and CDR2 sequences are SGHRS and YFSETQ. Germline trimming cut 2 bases from V and 4 bases from J; bases unmatched to any gene: 9. The CDR3 loop spans 17 amino acids. Study conclusions and caveats: In terms of TCR gene usage, tumor memory CD4+ T cells clustered together with blood and lymph node memory CD4+ cells, as well as with lymph node naive CD4+ cells.

Constant-region reverse primers amplified full-length variable regions, followed by semi-nested Nested Universal Primer A PCR. TCRdb re-called the 5' RACE reads through MiXCR, storing one row per CDR3 protein. This sample has over 50,000 distinct CDR3 sequences, with roughly 22% found just once. The chain joins TRBV5-1 to TRBJ2-2; 9 bases map to TRBD1. The material sequenced was tumor-infiltrating naive CD4+ T cells sorted from the breast tumor. Described subset: naive CD4+ T cells, CD4+CD45RA+CD25-. The TCR comes from a female donor with breast cancer. The CDR3: CASSFDPGQGSTGELFF. The CDR3 nucleotides are TGCGCCAGCAGCTTTGATCCCGGACAGGGGTCCACCGGGGAGCTGTTTTTT.